Below, 30 T cell receptor beta chains from the same sample are listed, as sequenced in a study of shared clonotypes between healthy human individuals (TCRdb year 2020). Library method: the immunoSEQ multiplex PCR assay. Held by TCRdb, this immuneACCESS table contains in-frame sequences only and omits some clones. Under half of the omission traces to an unresolved V gene where checked; the cause of the rest is unknown. This sample has about 1 million clones in its table, and 65% to 80% of those were observed once. The top ten clones comprise about 1.5% of the sample. Input material: memory CD4+ T cells sorted from blood. The cell subset or site label for this specimen denotes: CD45RA-negative fraction. The receptors derive from a man between 18 and 35 years old in good health.

V usage is TRBV11-3 and J usage is TRBJ2-5; D is perhaps TRBD2 (5 bases). V was cut by 1 base and J by 1 base, with 16 bases left in between. The germline gives CDR1 SGHNT, CDR2 YENEEA. The CDR3 spans 17 residues. The CDR3 sequence is CASSLALPGRGQETQYF. The CDR3 nucleotides are TGTGCCAGCAGCTTAGCCCTGCCGGGCCGGGGCCAAGAGACCCAGTACTTC.

The chain uses TRBV5-1 and TRBJ1-1, with D perhaps TRBD1 (5 bases). V was trimmed by 0 bases and J by 5 bases, leaving 14 bases between them. Looked up from germline, CDR1 is SGHRS and CDR2 is YFSETQ. There are 15 residues in the CDR3. CDR3 protein: CASSLGRGGLTEAFF. CDR3 in DNA: TGCGCCAGCAGCTTGGGGAGGGGAGGGTTGACTGAAGCTTTCTTT.

Comment on this clone: The same CDR3 is also encoded by other DNA sequences in this sample. This chain connects TRBV5-1 to TRBJ1-1; D ambiguous. Trimming took off 4 bases at V and 2 bases at J, with 9 bases between the two ends. The germline gives CDR1 SGHRS, CDR2 YFSETQ. The CDR3 loop spans 13 amino acids. The CDR3 sequence: CASSPDGNTEAFF. The CDR3 region has the DNA TGCGCCAGCAGCCCCGACGGTAACACTGAAGCTTTCTTT.

This chain connects TRBV29-1 to TRBJ2-1; 8 nucleotides align to TRBD2. V shed 5 bases and J 7 bases; nucleotides not matched to a gene: 10. This CDR3 has 14 amino acids. Germline lookup yields CDR1 SQVTM and CDR2 ANQGSEA. The CDR3 protein is CSVRRIAGINEQFF. CDR3 nucleotide sequence: TGCAGCGTTAGGAGGATAGCGGGAATTAATGAGCAGTTCTTC.

The chain joins TRBV5-5 to TRBJ2-7; tentatively, D is TRBD1 (6 bases). Germline CDR1 is SGHKS and CDR2 is YYEKEE (reference sequence). The V gene lost 0 bases and the J gene lost 3 bases, with 10 bases spanning the gap. This CDR3 spans 14 amino acids. This CDR3 is CASSLDRVIYEQYF. The CDR3 nucleotides are TGTGCCAGCAGCTTGGACAGGGTAATCTACGAGCAGTACTTC.

The V call is TRBV30, the J call TRBJ2-3, with 7 bases matching TRBD2. CDR3 length: 12 residues. The germline CDR1 and CDR2 sequences are GTSNPN and SVGIG (reference sequence). V shed 1 base and J 11 bases; nucleotides not matched to a gene: 6. The DNA for the CDR3 is TGTGCCTGGAGTGGACTAGCTAAACAGCAGTATTTT. It specifies CAWSGLAKQQYF. The full variable domain, rest sourced from reference TRBV30 and TRBJ2-3, is SQTIHQWPATLVQPVGSPLSLECTVEGTSNPNLYWYRQAAGRGLQLLFYSVGIGQISSEVPQNLSASRPQDRQFILSSKKLLLSDSGFYLCAWSGLAKQQYFGPGTRLTVL.

This chain connects TRBV12-5 to TRBJ2-1, with D unresolved. In germline, CDR1 is LGHNT, CDR2 FRNRAP. CDR3 size: 13 residues. V was shortened by 0 bases and J by 8 bases, with 8 bases between the two germline ends. In DNA form, the CDR3 reads TGTGCTAGTGGTTTGGTACTCGGCGATGAGCAGTTCTTC. It encodes CASGLVLGDEQFF.

The chain is built from TRBV5-1 and TRBJ2-2, with D possibly being TRBD2 (5 bases). CDR1 is SGHRS and CDR2 is YFSETQ in the germline V gene. Trimming left V 8 bases short and J 1 base short, with 12 bases between. This CDR3 is 14 amino acids long. In DNA, the CDR3 is TGCGCCAGTTTAATAGCGTTGAACACCGGGGAGCTGTTTTTT. Translated: CASLIALNTGELFF.

The V gene is TRBV11-2, the J gene TRBJ2-2; no firm D call. V shed 1 base and J shed 5 bases, with 8 bases lying between them. Germline V lookup: CDR1 SGHAT, CDR2 FQNNGV. The CDR3 loop spans 14 amino acids. DNA for the CDR3: TGTGCCAGCAGCTTAGCGTACTTTACCGGGGAGCTGTTTTTT. As protein: CASSLAYFTGELFF. Full variable domain (rest looked up from reference TRBV11-2 and TRBJ2-2): EAGVAQSPRYKIIEKRQSVAFWCNPISGHATLYWYQQILGQGPKLLIQFQNNGVVDDSQLPKDRFSAERLKGVDSTLKIQPAKLEDSAVYLCASSLAYFTGELFFGEGSRLTVL.

This chain uses TRBV6-6 with TRBJ1-4; D gene uncertain. The CDR3 runs to 14 residues. V lost 6 bases and J lost 3, with 11 bases in between. Germline lookup yields CDR1 MNHNY and CDR2 SVGAGI (reference sequence). DNA for the CDR3: TGTGCCAGCAGCCCTACAAGTTCTAATGAAAAACTGTTTTTT. This sequence encodes CASSPTSSNEKLFF.

There are a few counts of this clone. The chain has TRBV6-5 and TRBJ1-2; TRBD1 might be the D (5 bases). The CDR3 contains 13 residues. Germline CDR1 is MNHEY and CDR2 is SVGAGI. Trimming took 6 bases from V and 4 from J, leaving 12 bases between them. In nucleotides, the CDR3 is TGTGCCAGCAGCCAGGGACGGAGCTATGGCTACACCTTC. Translating gives CASSQGRSYGYTF.

About this clone itself: The same CDR3 can be traced to other DNA sequences in this sample. The rearrangement joins TRBV18 to TRBJ2-5; D not certain. The CDR3 extends over 11 amino acids. The V gene lost 2 bases and the J gene lost 5 bases, with 3 bases spanning the gap. Germline CDR1 is KGHSH and CDR2 is LQKENI. This CDR3 is CASSPDETQYF. The CDR3 DNA sequence: TGTGCCAGCTCACCAGACGAGACCCAGTACTTC.

V gene TRBV7-8 combines with J gene TRBJ1-6; D ambiguous. V lost 5 bases, J lost 14 bases, and 16 bases lay in between. The CDR3 extends over 13 amino acids. Germline-derived CDR1 and CDR2 are SGHVS and FQNEAQ. The CDR3 loop is CASSPNTYSALHF. CDR3 DNA: TGTGCCAGCAGCCCAAACACGTATTCGGCCCTCCACTTT.

The chain uses TRBV12-5 and TRBJ2-2; 11 bases line up with TRBD1. V gave up 5 bases and J gave up 7 bases; unmatched junction bases: 12. Looked up from germline, CDR1 is LGHNT and CDR2 is FRNRAP. CDR3 length: 17 amino acids. In DNA, the CDR3 is TGTGCTAGTGGTCCTGGACCGGGACAGGGGGGAGTCGGGGAGCTGTTTTTT. The encoded protein is CASGPGPGQGGVGELFF.

This chain joins TRBV5-4 and TRBJ1-2; maybe TRBD1 (6 bases). There are 13 residues in the CDR3. The ends were cut back, 5 bases at V and 7 bases at J, with 15 bases in the middle. Germline V lookup: CDR1 SGHNT, CDR2 YYREEE (reference sequence). The CDR3 here is CASRTDSPGGYTF. DNA for the CDR3: TGTGCCAGCAGGACGGACAGCCCTGGTGGCTACACCTTC.

The chain combines TRBV28 with TRBJ2-7, with 7 bases that match TRBD2. V shed 6 bases, J shed 2 bases, and the junction held 10 bases outside the gene matches. Germline CDR1 MDHEN, CDR2 SYDVKM. The length of the CDR3 is 15 residues. The DNA of the CDR3 is TGTGCCAGCAGACGAGAAGCGGGGCTAGCCTACGAGCAGTACTTC. It specifies CASRREAGLAYEQYF. The variable domain in full, completed from reference TRBV28 and TRBJ2-7, reads DVKVTQSSRYLVKRTGEKVFLECVQDMDHENMFWYRQDPGLGLRLIYFSYDVKMKEKGDIPEGYSVSREKKERFSLILESASTNQTSMYLCASRREAGLAYEQYFGPGTRLTVT.

The rearrangement links TRBV9 to TRBJ2-1; perhaps TRBD1 as D (7 bases). Trimming took off 5 bases at V and 7 bases at J, with 22 bases between the two ends. The length of the CDR3 is 16 residues. Germline CDR1 reads SGDLS; CDR2 reads YYNGEE. CDR3 sequence: CASRGGERQGGNEQFF. CDR3 bases: TGTGCCAGCAGGGGGGGCGAGAGACAGGGTGGTAATGAGCAGTTCTTC.

V and J are TRBV12-5 and TRBJ1-4, with 7 bases aligning to TRBD1. Germline loops: CDR1 LGHNT, CDR2 FRNRAP. CDR3 length: 13 amino acids. CDR3 in DNA: TGTGCCACCTCGACAGGGCTACATGAAAAACTGTTTTTT. It translates to CATSTGLHEKLFF.

V gene TRBV5-4 combines with J gene TRBJ2-3; 7 bases fit TRBD2. The CDR3 runs to 15 residues. Looked up from germline, CDR1 is SGHNT and CDR2 is YYREEE (reference sequence). Germline trimming cut 4 bases from V and 5 bases from J; bases unmatched to any gene: 10. This chain's CDR3 is CASSPSGGRIDTQYF. CDR3 coding DNA: TGTGCCAGCAGCCCTTCGGGGGGTCGCATAGATACGCAGTATTTT.

The V gene is TRBV5-1, the J gene TRBJ1-6, with 9 bases fitting TRBD1. The CDR3 sequence is 15 residues long. Germline lookup yields CDR1 SGHRS and CDR2 YFSETQ. Trimming took 0 bases from V and 8 from J; bases not matched to a gene: 3. CDR3 amino acids: CASSLGQGVYSPLHF. In DNA form, the CDR3 reads TGCGCCAGCAGCTTGGGACAGGGGGTATATTCACCCCTCCACTTT.

Comment on this clone: Other nucleotide sequences from this sample produce the same CDR3. The V call is TRBV30, the J call TRBJ2-7; no firm D call. The CDR3 runs to 11 residues. Germline V gene sequence: CDR1 GTSNPN, CDR2 SVGIG (reference sequence). Trimming cost V 1 base and J 2 bases, with 3 bases left between them. CDR3 in amino acids: CAWSGTYEQYF. The DNA of the CDR3 is TGTGCCTGGAGTGGTACCTACGAGCAGTACTTC. The variable domain in full, completed from reference TRBV30 and TRBJ2-7, reads SQTIHQWPATLVQPVGSPLSLECTVEGTSNPNLYWYRQAAGRGLQLLFYSVGIGQISSEVPQNLSASRPQDRQFILSSKKLLLSDSGFYLCAWSGTYEQYFGPGTRLTVT.

V gene TRBV7-2 combines with J gene TRBJ2-5, with D possibly matching TRBD1 (5 bases). V was trimmed by 4 bases and J by 4 bases, leaving 10 bases between them. CDR1 and CDR2 (germline): SGHTA, FQGNSA. The CDR3 has 13 residues. CDR3 sequence reads: CASSSQGAETQYF. The CDR3 coding sequence is TGTGCCAGCAGCTCCCAAGGGGCAGAGACCCAGTACTTC.

The J gene is TRBJ1-3, the V gene TRBV14; D uncertain. Germline V gene data show CDR1 as SGHDN and CDR2 as FVKESK. V lost 2 bases to trimming and J lost 0 bases, with 20 bases between them. The CDR3 runs 19 residues. The CDR3 DNA reads TGTGCCAGCAGCCAATATGGGATTGGAGTTACAGCCTCTGGAAACACCATATATTTT. This sequence encodes CASSQYGIGVTASGNTIYF.

The chain links TRBV11-3 to TRBJ2-4, with D tentatively TRBD1 (7 bases). With 5 bases removed from V and 6 bases from J, the gap between germline ends came to 17 bases. Germline V CDR1 and CDR2: SGHNT, YENEEA. This CDR3 is 15 amino acids long. In nucleotides, the CDR3 is TGTGCCAGCAGCCCCGGCGGGGACAGCTTAAACATTCAGTACTTC. Translated: CASSPGGDSLNIQYF.

This clone occurred once. V and J are TRBV5-1 and TRBJ2-6, with D possibly being TRBD1 (6 bases). The CDR3 has 16 residues. Trimming left V 1 base short and J 2 bases short, with 10 bases between. Germline loops: CDR1 SGHRS, CDR2 YFSETQ. The CDR3: CASSLQPGAGANVLTF. DNA for the CDR3: TGCGCCAGCAGCTTGCAACCAGGGGCTGGGGCCAACGTCCTGACTTTC.

J is TRBJ2-3 and V is TRBV6-6; D tentatively reads TRBD1 or TRBD2 (5 bases each). Germline loops: CDR1 MNHNY, CDR2 SVGAGI (reference sequence). V lost 6 bases, J lost 4 bases, and 11 bases lay in between. The CDR3 is 13 residues long. The CDR3 sequence: CASRTGTPDTQYF. CDR3 DNA sequence: TGTGCCAGCAGAACCGGGACCCCAGATACGCAGTATTTT.

The rearrangement joins TRBV5-5 to TRBJ2-3, with 7 bases identical to TRBD2. Germline CDR1 is SGHKS and CDR2 is YYEKEE (reference sequence). The CDR3 totals 16 residues. The trim removed 4 bases at V and 1 base at J, leaving 9 bases unmatched. The CDR3 DNA is TGTGCCAGCAGCCCTACTAGCGCCCCCGGCACAGATACGCAGTATTTT. It translates to CASSPTSAPGTDTQYF.

The rearrangement joins TRBV19 to TRBJ2-7; tentatively, D is TRBD2 (6 bases). This CDR3 is built from 13 residues. V was pared by 3 bases and J by 9 bases, with 15 bases between. The V gene's germline CDR1 is LNHDA and CDR2 SQIVND (reference sequence). The CDR3 here is CASSIPGFGGQYF. In DNA form, the CDR3 reads TGTGCCAGTAGTATTCCGGGATTCGGGGGGCAGTACTTC.

This sequence joins TRBV9 and TRBJ1-6; no firm D call. The CDR3 has 16 amino acids. Between the trimmed V and J ends, which lost 3 bases and 1 base, there was a span of 11 bases. CDR1 SGDLS and CDR2 YYNGEE come from the germline V gene. This chain's CDR3 is CASSADGGSYNSPLHF. The CDR3 bases are TGTGCCAGCAGCGCTGATGGAGGATCCTATAATTCACCCCTCCACTTT.

The J gene is TRBJ2-4, the V gene TRBV4-2; a weak D match, TRBD1 (6 bases). This CDR3 spans 18 amino acids. Germline V gives CDR1 LGHNA, CDR2 YNFKEQ. The ends were cut back, 0 bases at V and 1 base at J, with 16 bases in the middle. The CDR3: CASSQDSRTVQAKNIQYF. CDR3 DNA sequence: TGTGCCAGCAGCCAAGATTCACGGACAGTGCAGGCCAAAAACATTCAGTACTTC.